This TCR beta chain was sequenced for a study of T-cell memory formation after mild COVID-19. About the study: Each donor largely had its own TCR clusters.

Notes on this clonotype: Its matching antigen is unknown.

TCR alpha and TCR beta cDNA libraries carrying sample barcodes and UMIs came from 5'RACE with constant-segment primers. Each CDR3 protein is one row after TCRdb ran MiXCR on the 5' RACE reads. The sample gives about 500,000 distinct CDR3 sequences, roughly 20% of which show up once; around 12% is in the top ten. CDR1 is SGHTA, CDR2 FQGNSA, per germline. V dropped 1 base and J dropped 2; count of bases not matched to a gene: 7. The CDR3 has 16 amino acids. Notes on the study in general: That cross-reactive memory joined was suggested by some responding clones appearing in pre-infection memory.

This TCR was sampled from an adult woman who had mild COVID-19 (a few samples of this study predate the infection). Cell type and time point are not known. The specimen sequenced was PBMCs or a T cell subset sorted from them (not recorded which). The rearrangement uses TRBV7-2 and TRBJ2-7; 8 bases map to TRBD1. The CDR3 coding sequence is TGTGCCAGCAGCTTAGGATCGGACAGGGCCACCTACGAGCAGTACTTC. This codes for CASSLGSDRATYEQYF.